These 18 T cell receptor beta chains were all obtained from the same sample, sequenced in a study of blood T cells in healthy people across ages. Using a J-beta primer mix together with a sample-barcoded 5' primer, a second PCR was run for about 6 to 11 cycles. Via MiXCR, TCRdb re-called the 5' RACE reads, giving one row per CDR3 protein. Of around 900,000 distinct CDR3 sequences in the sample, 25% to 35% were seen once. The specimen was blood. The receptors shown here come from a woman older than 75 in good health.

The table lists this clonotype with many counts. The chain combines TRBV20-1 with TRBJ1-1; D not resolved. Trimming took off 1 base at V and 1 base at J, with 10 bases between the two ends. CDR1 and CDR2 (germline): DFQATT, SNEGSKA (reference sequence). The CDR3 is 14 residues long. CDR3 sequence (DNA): TGCAGTGCTAGAGTAGGACCGAAGAACACTGAAGCTTTCTTT. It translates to CSARVGPKNTEAFF.

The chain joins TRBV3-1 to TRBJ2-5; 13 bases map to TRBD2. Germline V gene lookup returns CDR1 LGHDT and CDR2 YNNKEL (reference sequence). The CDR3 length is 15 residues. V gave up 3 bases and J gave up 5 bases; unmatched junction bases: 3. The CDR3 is CASSQGLAGLETQYF. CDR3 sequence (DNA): TGTGCCAGCAGCCAGGGACTAGCGGGGCTGGAGACCCAGTACTTC.

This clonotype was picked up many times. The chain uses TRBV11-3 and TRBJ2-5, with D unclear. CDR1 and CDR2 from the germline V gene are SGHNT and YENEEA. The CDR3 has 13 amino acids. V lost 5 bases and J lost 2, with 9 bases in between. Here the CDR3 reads CASSGRVQETQYF. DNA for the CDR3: TGTGCCAGCAGCGGACGCGTTCAAGAGACCCAGTACTTC.

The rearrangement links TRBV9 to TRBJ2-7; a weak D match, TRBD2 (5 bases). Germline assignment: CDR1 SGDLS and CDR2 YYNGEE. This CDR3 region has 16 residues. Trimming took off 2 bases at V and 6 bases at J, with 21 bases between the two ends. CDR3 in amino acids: CASSVQFEGPNSEQYF. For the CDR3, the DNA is TGTGCCAGCAGCGTTCAGTTTGAGGGCCCAAATAGCGAGCAGTACTTC. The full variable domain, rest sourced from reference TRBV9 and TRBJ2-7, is DSGVTQTPKHLITATGQRVTLRCSPRSGDLSVYWYQQSLDQGLQFLIQYYNGEERAKGNILERFSAQQFPDLHSELNLSSLELGDSALYFCASSVQFEGPNSEQYFGPGTRLTVT.

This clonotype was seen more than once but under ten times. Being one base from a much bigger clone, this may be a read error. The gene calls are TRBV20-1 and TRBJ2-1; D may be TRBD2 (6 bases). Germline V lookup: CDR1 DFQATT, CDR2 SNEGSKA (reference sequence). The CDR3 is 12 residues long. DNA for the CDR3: TGCAGGCCCGATGGGCGGCGGGATAAGCAGTTCTTC. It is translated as CRPDGRRDKQFF.

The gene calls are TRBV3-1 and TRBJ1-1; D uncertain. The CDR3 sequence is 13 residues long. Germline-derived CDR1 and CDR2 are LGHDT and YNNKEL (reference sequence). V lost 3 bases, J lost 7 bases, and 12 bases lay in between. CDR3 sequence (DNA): TGTGCCAGCAGCCATCGGTGGTCCATTGAAGCTTTCTTT. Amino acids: CASSHRWSIEAFF.

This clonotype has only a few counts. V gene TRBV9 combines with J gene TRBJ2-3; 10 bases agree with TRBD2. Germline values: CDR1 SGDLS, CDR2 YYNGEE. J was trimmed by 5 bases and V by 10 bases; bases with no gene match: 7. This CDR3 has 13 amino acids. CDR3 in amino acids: CASSGGAGDTQYF. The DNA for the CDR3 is TGTGCCTCCAGCGGGGGGGCGGGAGATACGCAGTATTTT.

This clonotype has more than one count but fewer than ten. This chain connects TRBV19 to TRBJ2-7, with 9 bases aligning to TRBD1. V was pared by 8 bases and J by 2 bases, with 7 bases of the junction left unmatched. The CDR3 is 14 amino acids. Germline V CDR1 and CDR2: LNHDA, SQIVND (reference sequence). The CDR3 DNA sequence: TGTGCCAGTCGTAGACAGGGGGATCCCTACGAGCAGTACTTC. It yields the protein CASRRQGDPYEQYF.

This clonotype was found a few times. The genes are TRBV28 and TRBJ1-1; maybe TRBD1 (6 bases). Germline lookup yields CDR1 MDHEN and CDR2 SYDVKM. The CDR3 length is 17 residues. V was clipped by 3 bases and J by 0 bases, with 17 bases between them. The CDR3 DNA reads TGTGCCAGCAGTTTTATTGGGGCGGGGGCACTGAACACTGAAGCTTTCTTT. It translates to CASSFIGAGALNTEAFF.

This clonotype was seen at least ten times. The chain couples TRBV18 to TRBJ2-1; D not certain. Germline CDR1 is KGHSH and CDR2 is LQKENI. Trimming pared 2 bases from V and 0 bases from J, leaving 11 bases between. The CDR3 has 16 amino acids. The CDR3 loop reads CASSPVGVSSYNEQFF. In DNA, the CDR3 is TGTGCCAGCTCACCAGTGGGCGTGAGCTCCTACAATGAGCAGTTCTTC.

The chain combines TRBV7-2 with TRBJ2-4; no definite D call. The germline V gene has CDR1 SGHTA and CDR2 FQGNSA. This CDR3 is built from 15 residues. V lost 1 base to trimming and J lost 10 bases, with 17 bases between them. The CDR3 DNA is TGTGCCAGCAGCTTAGATTCGACAACCCTATGGATTCAGTACTTC. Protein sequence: CASSLDSTTLWIQYF.

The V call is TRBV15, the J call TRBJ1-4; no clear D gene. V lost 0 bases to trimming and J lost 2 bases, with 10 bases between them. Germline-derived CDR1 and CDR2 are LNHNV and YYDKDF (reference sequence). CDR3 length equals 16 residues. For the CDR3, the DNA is TGTGCCACCAGCAGAGACCCACATGCGACTAATGAAAAACTGTTTTTT. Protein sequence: CATSRDPHATNEKLFF. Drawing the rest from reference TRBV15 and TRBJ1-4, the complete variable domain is DAMVIQNPRYQVTQFGKPVTLSCSQTLNHNVMYWYQQKSSQAPKLLFHYYDKDFNNEADTPDNFQSRRPNTSFCFLDIRSPGLGDTAMYLCATSRDPHATNEKLFFGSGTQLSVL.

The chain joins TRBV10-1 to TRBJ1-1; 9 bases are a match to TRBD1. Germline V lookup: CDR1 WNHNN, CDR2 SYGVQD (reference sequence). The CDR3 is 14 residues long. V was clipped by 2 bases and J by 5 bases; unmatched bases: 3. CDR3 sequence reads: CASSEEQGATEAFF. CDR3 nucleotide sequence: TGCGCCAGCAGTGAGGAACAGGGGGCAACTGAAGCTTTCTTT.

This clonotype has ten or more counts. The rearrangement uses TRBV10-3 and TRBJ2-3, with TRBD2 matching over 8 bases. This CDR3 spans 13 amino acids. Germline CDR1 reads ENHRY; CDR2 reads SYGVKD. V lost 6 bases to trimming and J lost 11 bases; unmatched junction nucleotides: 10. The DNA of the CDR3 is TGTGCCATCAGAGTACCAGCGGGGGAAGAGCAGTATTTT. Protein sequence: CAIRVPAGEEQYF.

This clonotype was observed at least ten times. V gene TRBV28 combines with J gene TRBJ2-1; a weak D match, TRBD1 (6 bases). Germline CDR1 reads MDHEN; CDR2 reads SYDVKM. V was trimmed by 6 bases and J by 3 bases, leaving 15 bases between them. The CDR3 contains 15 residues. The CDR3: CASSKPQGNYNEQFF. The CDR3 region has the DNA TGTGCCAGCAGCAAACCCCAGGGGAACTACAATGAGCAGTTCTTC.

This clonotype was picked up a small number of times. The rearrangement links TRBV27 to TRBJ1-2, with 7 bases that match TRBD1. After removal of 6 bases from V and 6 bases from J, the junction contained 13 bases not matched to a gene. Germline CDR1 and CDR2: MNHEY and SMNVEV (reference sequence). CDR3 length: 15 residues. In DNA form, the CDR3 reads TGTGCCAGCAGCTTGTGGGGAGGGGGCGCGAATGGCTACACCTTC. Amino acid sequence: CASSLWGGGANGYTF.

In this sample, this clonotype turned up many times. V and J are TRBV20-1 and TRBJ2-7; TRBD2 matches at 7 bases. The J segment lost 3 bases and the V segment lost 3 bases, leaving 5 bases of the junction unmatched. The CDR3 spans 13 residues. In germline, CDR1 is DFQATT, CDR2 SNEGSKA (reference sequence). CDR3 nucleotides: TGCAGTGCTAGGCGGGGGACTTACTACGAGCAGTACTTC. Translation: CSARRGTYYEQYF.

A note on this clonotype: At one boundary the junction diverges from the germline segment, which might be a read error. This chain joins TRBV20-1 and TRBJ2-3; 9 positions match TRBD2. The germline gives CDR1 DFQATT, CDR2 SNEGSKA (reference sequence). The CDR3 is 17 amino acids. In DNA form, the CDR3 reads TGCAGTGCTAGCGCTCCCCGCTTAGCGGGGGACCCGGATACGCGGTATTTT. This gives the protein CSASAPRLAGDPDTRYF.